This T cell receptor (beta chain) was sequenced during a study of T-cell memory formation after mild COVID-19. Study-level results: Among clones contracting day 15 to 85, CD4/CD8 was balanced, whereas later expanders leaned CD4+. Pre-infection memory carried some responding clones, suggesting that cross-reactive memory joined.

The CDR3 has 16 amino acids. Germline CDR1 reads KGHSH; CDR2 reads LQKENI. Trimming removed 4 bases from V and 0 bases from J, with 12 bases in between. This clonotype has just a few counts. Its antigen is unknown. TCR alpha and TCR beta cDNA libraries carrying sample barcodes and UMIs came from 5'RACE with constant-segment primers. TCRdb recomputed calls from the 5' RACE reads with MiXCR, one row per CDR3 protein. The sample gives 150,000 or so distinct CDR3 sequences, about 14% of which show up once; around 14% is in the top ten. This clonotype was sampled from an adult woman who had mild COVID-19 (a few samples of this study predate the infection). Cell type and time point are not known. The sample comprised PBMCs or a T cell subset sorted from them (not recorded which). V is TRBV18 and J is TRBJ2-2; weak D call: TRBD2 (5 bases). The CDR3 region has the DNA TGTGCCAGCTCACTATCAGCGGCTGCGAACACCGGGGAGCTGTTTTTT. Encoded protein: CASSLSAAANTGELFF.